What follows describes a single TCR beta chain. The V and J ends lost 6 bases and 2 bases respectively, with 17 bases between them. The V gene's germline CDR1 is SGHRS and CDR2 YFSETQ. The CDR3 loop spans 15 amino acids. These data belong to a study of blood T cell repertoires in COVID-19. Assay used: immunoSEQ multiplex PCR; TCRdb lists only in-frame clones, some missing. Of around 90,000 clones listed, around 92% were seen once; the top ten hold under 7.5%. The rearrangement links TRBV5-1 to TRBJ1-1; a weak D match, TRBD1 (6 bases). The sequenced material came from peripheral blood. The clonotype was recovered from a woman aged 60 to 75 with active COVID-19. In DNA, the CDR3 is TGCGCCAGCAAGCCGGGACACCAGATAAACACTGAAGCTTTCTTT. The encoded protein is CASKPGHQINTEAFF.